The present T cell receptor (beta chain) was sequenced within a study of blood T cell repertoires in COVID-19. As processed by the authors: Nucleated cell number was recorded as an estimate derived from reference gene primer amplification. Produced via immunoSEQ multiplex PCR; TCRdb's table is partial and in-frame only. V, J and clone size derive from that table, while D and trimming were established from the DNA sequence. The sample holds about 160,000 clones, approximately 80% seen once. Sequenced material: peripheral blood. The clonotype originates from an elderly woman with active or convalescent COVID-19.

The CDR3 region has the DNA TGTGCCAGCAGTCGATGGACTAGCGGGGGGGCCGGCGAGCAGTTCTTC. This encodes CASSRWTSGGAGEQFF. The V and J genes are TRBV27 and TRBJ2-1, with TRBD2 matching over 15 bases. After removal of 5 bases from V and 10 bases from J, the junction contained 9 bases not matched to a gene. The V gene's germline CDR1 is MNHEY and CDR2 SMNVEV (reference sequence). The CDR3 totals 16 residues.